This paragraph covers one T cell receptor beta chain sequence. The antigen remains unidentified. Clones were read by immunoSEQ multiplex PCR, and TCRdb kept only the in-frame ones, dropping some. The sample has more than 50,000 clones, 89% seen once. The data originate from a study of OX40 agonist ivuxolimab in advanced cancers. Study-wide background: Of mixed ages from about 23 to 90 and averaging approximately 60 years, the group was 65% to 85% male.

Whole-study results and caveats: Researchers did not determine the expanded peripheral T cells' antigen specificity. Some nonresponders likewise displayed low normalized T-cell clonal expansion. Expanded clones were, on average, more numerous among CD8+ T cells than CD4+.

The sequencing here drew on CD4+ or CD8+ T cells sorted from blood, taken in a trial of the OX40 agonist ivuxolimab. The source of this sequence is an adult with an advanced solid tumor such as melanoma, head and neck, liver or kidney cancer.

The CDR3, as DNA: TGTGCCAGCAGTGAATGGGCCGGGGGGGGCGCAGATACGCAGTATTTT. Translating gives CASSEWAGGGADTQYF. The genes are TRBV6-1 and TRBJ2-3; 8 bases are shared with TRBD2. This CDR3 spans 16 amino acids. Germline CDR1 reads MNHNS; CDR2 reads SASEGT. Trimming at V came to 2 bases and at J to 4 bases, leaving 8 bases not matched to a gene.